Sequencing of this T cell receptor beta chain was carried out in a study of blood T cell repertoires in COVID-19. Methods used by the authors: Amplification with reference gene primers provided the estimates of nucleated cell counts. Repertoires were generated with immunoSEQ multiplex PCR, while TCRdb's copy carries only in-frame clones and drops some. V and J calls plus clone size are reproduced from that table; the DNA served to infer D and trimming. The sample consists of fewer than 500,000 clones, 70% to 90% of them appearing once. This TCR was recovered from a man between 18 and 35 years old with COVID-19, enrolled during active disease. Sequencing was performed on peripheral blood.

In nucleotides, the CDR3 is TGTGCCAGCAGCTTGGCCCCAGAAGAGACCCAGTACTTC. Translated, it gives CASSLAPEETQYF. The chain combines TRBV5-5 with TRBJ2-5; D gene ambiguous. This CDR3 comprises 13 residues. Per the germline V gene, CDR1 is SGHKS and CDR2 is YYEKEE (reference sequence). V was cut by 0 bases and J by 3 bases, with 6 bases left in between.